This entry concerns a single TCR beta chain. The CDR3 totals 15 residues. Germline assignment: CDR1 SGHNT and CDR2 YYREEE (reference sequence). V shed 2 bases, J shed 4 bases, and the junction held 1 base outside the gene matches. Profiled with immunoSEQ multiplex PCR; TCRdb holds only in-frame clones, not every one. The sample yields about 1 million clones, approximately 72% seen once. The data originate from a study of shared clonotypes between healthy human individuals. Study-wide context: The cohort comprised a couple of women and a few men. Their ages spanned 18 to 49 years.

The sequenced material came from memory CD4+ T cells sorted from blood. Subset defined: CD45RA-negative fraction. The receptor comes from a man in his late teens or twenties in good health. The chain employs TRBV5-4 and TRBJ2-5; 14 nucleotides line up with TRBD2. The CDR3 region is CASSFGLAGGETQYF. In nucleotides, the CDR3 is TGTGCCAGCAGCTTCGGACTAGCGGGAGGAGAGACCCAGTACTTC.